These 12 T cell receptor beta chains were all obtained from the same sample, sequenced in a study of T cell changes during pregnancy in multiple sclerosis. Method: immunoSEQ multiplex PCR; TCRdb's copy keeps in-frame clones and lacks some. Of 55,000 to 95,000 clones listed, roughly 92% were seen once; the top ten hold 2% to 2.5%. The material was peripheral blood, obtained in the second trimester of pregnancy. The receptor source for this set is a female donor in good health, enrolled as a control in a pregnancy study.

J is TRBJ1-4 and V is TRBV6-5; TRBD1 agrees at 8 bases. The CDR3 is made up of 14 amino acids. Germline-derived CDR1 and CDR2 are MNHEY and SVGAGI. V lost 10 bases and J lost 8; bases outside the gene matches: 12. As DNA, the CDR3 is TGTGCCACCGCTGGAGGACAGGGAACGGAAAAACTGTTTTTT. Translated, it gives CATAGGQGTEKLFF.

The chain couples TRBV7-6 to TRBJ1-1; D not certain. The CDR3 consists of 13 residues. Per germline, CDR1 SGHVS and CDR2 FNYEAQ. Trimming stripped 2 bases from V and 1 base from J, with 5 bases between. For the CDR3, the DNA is TGTGCCAGCAGCTTACAGGAGAACACTGAAGCTTTCTTT. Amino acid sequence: CASSLQENTEAFF.

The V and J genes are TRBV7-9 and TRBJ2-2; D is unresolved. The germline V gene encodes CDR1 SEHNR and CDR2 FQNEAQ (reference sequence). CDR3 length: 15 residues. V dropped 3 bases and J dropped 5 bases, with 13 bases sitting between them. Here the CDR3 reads CASSFGRSRTGELFF. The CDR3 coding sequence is TGTGCCAGCAGCTTTGGCCGGAGTCGTACCGGGGAGCTGTTTTTT.

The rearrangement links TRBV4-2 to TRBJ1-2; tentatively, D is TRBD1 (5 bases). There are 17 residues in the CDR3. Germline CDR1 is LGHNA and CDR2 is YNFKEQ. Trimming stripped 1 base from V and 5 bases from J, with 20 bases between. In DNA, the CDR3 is TGTGCCAGCAGCCAAGCGCTACTCAGGGAGGATCCGTATGGCTACACCTTC. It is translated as CASSQALLREDPYGYTF.

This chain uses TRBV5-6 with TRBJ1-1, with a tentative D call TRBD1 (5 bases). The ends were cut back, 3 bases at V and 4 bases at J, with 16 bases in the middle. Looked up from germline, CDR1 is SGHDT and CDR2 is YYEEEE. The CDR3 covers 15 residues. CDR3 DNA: TGTGCCAGCAGCTCCCCCGGGGGGTTTGGCACTGAAGCTTTCTTT. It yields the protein CASSSPGGFGTEAFF.

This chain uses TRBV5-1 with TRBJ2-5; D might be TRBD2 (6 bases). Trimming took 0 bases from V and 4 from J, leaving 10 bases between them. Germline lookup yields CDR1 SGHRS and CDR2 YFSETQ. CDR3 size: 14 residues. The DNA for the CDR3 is TGCGCCAGCAGCTTGGTTGGAGGGAGAGAGACCCAGTACTTC. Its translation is CASSLVGGRETQYF.

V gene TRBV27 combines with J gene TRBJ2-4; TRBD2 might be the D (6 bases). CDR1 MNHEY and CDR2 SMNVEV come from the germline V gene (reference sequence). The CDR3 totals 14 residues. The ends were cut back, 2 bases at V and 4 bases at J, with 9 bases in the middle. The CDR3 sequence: CASSLGGWKNIQYF. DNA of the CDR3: TGTGCCAGCAGTTTAGGGGGGTGGAAAAACATTCAGTACTTC.

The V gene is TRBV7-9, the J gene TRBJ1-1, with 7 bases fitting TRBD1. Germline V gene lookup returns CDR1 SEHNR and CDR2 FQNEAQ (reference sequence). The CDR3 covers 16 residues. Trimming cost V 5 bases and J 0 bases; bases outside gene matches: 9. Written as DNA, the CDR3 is TGTGCCAGCAGCCTGGACAGGTACTCCATGAACACTGAAGCTTTCTTT. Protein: CASSLDRYSMNTEAFF.

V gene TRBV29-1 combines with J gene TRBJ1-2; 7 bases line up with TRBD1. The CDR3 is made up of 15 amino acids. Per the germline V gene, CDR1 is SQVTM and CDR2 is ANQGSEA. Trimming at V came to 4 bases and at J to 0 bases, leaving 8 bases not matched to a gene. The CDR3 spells CSVAPRQGTNYGYTF. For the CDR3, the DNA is TGCAGCGTTGCCCCAAGACAGGGCACTAACTATGGCTACACCTTC.

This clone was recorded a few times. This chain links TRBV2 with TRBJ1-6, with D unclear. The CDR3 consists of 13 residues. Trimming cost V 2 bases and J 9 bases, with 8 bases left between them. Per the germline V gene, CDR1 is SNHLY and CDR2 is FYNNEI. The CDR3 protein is CASSETFGSPLHF. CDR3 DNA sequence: TGTGCCAGCAGTGAAACATTTGGTTCACCCCTCCACTTT.

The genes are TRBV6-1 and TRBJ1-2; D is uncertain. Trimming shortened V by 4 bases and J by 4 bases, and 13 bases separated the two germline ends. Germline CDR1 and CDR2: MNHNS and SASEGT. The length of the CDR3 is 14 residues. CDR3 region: CASSVGGIIYGYTF. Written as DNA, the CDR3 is TGTGCCAGCAGTGTCGGCGGGATTATCTATGGCTACACCTTC.

The CDR3 DNA sequence: TGTGCCAGCAGCGGGACTAGCGGGGGGGCTGAGGACAATGAGCAGTTCTTC. Translating gives CASSGTSGGAEDNEQFF. The chain joins TRBV7-3 to TRBJ2-1; TRBD2 matches at 16 bases. The CDR3 covers 17 residues. Trimming removed 5 bases from V and 5 bases from J; junction bases left unmatched: 6. Germline CDR1 SGHTA, CDR2 FQGTGA.